The clone carrying this T cell receptor beta chain was observed a single time. Additional DNA sequences in this sample encode the identical CDR3. The data stem from a study of blood T cell repertoires in COVID-19. Study information: COVID-19 samples, acute and convalescent, were from the United States, Italy and Spain.

This CDR3 comprises 15 residues. Germline assignment: CDR1 SGHTA and CDR2 FQGNSA. J was trimmed by 2 bases and V by 3 bases; bases with no gene match: 3. Sequenced by immunoSEQ multiplex PCR; TCRdb stores in-frame clones only, minus some. The table records some 200,000 clones, roughly 84% of them present only once. The sample comprised peripheral blood. This sequence was found in a woman of 80 years or more with acute or convalescent COVID-19. This rearrangement joins TRBV7-2 to TRBJ1-2, with 10 bases aligning to TRBD1. CDR3 sequence: CASSLAGQGNYGYTF. CDR3 nucleotide sequence: TGTGCCAGCAGCTTGGCGGGACAGGGGAACTATGGCTACACCTTC.